These 2 T cell receptor beta chains came from one sample sequenced in a study of human T cells and chemical hapten exposure (dated by TCRdb to the early 2020s). Library preparation was by RACE. TCRdb lists the instrument as NextSeq 500. TCRdb ran its own pipeline on the public reads, namely fastp trimming at Q25 and MiXCR clone calling, and kept in-frame beta chains. For every CDR3 protein sequence, its rows merge into one entry that carries the most common genes and DNA. The sample yields under 55,000 distinct CDR3 sequences; approximately 9.9% were counted once. Around 17% of the sample comes from the top ten. In light of the paper, this sample's time point label describes: patch test 3, about 24 weeks after DPC sensitization. Per the publication, the treatment or condition label means: therapeutic diphenylcyclopropenone sensitization with weekly scalp DPC. The material sequenced was whole blood, taken in connection with sensitization to the hapten diphenylcyclopropenone (DPC). The receptors derive from a woman between 40 and 55 years old with alopecia areata. Some clones in this sample may be carry-over from other donors' samples.

Many counts were recorded for this clonotype. The chain carries TRBV28 and TRBJ1-5; D gene ambiguous. V was clipped by 8 bases and J by 1 base, with 9 bases between them. Germline V gene lookup returns CDR1 MDHEN and CDR2 SYDVKM. The CDR3 is 13 amino acids. The CDR3 bases are TGTGCCAGCGGAAGGTCGAGCAATCAGCCCCAGCATTTT. This gives the protein CASGRSSNQPQHF.

J is TRBJ2-7 and V is TRBV4-1; D remains unclear. There are 16 residues in the CDR3. Germline V lookup: CDR1 MGHRA, CDR2 YSYEKL. Trimming stripped 0 bases from V and 4 bases from J, with 16 bases between. CDR3: CASSQERVADSYEQYF. DNA for the CDR3: TGCGCCAGCAGCCAAGAACGGGTGGCGGATTCATACGAGCAGTACTTC.